This TCR beta chain was recorded in a study of cytomegalovirus exposure and HLA in healthy donors. General study findings and limits: Productive rates of about 90% or about 30% were seen for most TCR beta V segments in an earlier analysis.

Germline loops: CDR1 SNHLY, CDR2 FYNNEI. V was pared by 5 bases and J by 1 base, with 20 bases of the junction left unmatched. The CDR3 spans 22 residues. 13 Jbeta primers and 60 Vbeta primers were used for the PCR. Profiling relied on immunoSEQ multiplex PCR, and the TCRdb table lists in-frame clones only, not all of them. The sample yields 95,000 to 100,000 clones, roughly 80% seen once. This clone was detected a few times. The antigen remains undetermined. The sequencing input was PBMCs. The sequence derives from a female donor in good health and CMV-seronegative. The rearrangement links TRBV2 to TRBJ2-1, with 13 bases identical to TRBD2. Here the CDR3 reads CASSFKYLLWTSGSRSYNEQFF. The CDR3 bases are TGTGCCAGCAGTTTTAAATATCTTCTTTGGACTAGCGGGAGCAGGTCCTACAATGAGCAGTTCTTC.